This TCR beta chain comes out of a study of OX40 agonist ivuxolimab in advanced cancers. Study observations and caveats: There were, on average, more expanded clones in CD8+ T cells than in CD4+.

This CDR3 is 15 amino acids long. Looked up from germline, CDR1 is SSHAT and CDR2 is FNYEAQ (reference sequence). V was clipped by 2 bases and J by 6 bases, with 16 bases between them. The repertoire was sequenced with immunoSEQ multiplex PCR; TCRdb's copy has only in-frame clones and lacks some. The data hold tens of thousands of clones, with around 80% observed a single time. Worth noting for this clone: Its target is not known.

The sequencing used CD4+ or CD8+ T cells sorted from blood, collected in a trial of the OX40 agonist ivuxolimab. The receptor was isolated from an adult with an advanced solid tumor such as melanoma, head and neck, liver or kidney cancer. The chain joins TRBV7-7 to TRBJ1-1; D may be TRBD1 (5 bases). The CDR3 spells CASSLFEGMLAEAFF. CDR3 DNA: TGTGCCAGCAGCTTATTTGAGGGGATGCTGGCTGAAGCTTTCTTT.